The clone carrying this T cell receptor beta chain was picked up a small number of times. This entry is derived from a study of blood T cell repertoires in COVID-19. Study-level information: Researchers got acute and convalescent COVID-19 samples from the United States, Italy and Spain.

Authors' analysis steps: Researchers report that nucleated cell counts were estimated from reference gene primer amplification. Data came from immunoSEQ multiplex PCR; TCRdb stores just in-frame clones and leaves some out. Clone size and V and J calls were adopted from that table, with D and trimming inferred from the DNA. The data show more than 85,000 clones, about 81% seen once. Sequences were obtained from peripheral blood. The sequence was collected from a man at least 80 years old with acute or convalescent COVID-19.

CDR3 protein: CASEGQTNTGELFF. CDR3 nucleotide sequence: TGCGCCAGCGAGGGCCAGACGAACACCGGGGAGCTGTTTTTT. The gene calls are TRBV10-1 and TRBJ2-2; D may be TRBD2 (5 bases). The CDR3 is 14 residues long. The V and J ends lost 8 bases and 0 bases respectively, with 10 bases between them. The germline gives CDR1 WNHNN, CDR2 SYGVQD (reference sequence).